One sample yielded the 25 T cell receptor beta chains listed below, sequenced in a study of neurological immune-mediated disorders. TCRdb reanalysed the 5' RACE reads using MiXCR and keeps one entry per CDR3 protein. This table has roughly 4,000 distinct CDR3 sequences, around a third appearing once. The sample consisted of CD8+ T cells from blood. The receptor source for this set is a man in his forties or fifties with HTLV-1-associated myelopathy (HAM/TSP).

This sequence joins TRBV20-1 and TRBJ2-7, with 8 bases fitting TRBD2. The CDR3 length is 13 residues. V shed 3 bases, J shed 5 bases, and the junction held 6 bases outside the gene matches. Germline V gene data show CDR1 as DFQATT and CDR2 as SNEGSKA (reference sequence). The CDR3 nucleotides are TGCAGTGCTAGCTTTACTAGCGGCAACGAGCAGTACTTC. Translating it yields CSASFTSGNEQYF.

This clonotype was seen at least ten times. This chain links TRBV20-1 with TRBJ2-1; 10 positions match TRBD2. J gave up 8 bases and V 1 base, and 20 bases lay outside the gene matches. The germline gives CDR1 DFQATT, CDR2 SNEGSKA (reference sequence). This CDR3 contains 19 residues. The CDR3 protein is CSARVHLSSGGPLRDEQFF. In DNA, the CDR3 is TGCAGTGCTAGAGTCCACCTCTCTAGCGGGGGTCCTCTTAGGGATGAGCAGTTCTTC.

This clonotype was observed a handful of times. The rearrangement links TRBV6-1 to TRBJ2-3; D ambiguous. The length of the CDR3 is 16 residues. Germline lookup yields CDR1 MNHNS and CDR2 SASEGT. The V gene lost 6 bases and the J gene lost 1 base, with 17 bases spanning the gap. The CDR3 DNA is TGTGCCAGCAGGGCTGCCGTCGCTATACGCACAGATACGCAGTATTTT. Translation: CASRAAVAIRTDTQYF.

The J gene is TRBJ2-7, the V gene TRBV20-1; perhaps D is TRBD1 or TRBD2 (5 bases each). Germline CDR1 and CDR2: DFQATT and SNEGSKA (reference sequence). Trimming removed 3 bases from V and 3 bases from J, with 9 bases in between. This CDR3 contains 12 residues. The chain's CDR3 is CSARGVGYEQYF. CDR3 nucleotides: TGCAGTGCTAGGGGGGTCGGCTACGAGCAGTACTTC.

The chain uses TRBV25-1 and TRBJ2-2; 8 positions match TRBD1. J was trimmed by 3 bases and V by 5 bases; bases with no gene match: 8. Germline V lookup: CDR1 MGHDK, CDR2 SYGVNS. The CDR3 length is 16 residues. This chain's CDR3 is CASSPTSTGDTGELFF. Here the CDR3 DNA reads TGTGCCAGCAGTCCAACCTCGACAGGGGACACCGGGGAGCTGTTTTTT.

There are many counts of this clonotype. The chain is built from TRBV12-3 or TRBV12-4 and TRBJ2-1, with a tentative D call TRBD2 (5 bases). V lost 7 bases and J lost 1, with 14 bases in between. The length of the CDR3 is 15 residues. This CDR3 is CASNGEGVSYNEQFF. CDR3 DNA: TGTGCCAGCAATGGAGAGGGAGTTTCCTACAATGAGCAGTTCTTC.

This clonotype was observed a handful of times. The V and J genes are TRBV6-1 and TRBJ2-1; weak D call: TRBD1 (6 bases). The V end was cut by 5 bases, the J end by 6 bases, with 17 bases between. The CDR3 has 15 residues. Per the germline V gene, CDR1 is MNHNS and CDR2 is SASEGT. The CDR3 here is CASSLNWGLGNEQFF. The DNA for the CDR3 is TGTGCCAGCAGTTTGAACTGGGGGCTGGGCAATGAGCAGTTCTTC.

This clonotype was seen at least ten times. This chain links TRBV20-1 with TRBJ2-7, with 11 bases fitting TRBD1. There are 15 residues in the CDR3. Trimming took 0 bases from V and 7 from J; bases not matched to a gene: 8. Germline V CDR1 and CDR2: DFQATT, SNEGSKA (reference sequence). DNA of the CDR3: TGCAGTGCTAGAGAGGACAGGGGGCCTCCCCTGGAGCAGTACTTC. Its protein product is CSAREDRGPPLEQYF.

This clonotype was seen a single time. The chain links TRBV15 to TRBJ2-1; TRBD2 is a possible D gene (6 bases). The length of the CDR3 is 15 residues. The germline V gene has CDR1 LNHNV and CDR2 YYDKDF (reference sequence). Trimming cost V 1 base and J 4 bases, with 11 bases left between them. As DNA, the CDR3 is TGTGCCACCAGCAGAGTTCCCGGGGGATACAATGAGCAGTTCTTC. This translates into CATSRVPGGYNEQFF. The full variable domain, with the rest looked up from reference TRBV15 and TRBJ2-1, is DAMVIQNPRYQVTQFGKPVTLSCSQTLNHNVMYWYQQKSSQAPKLLFHYYDKDFNNEADTPDNFQSRRPNTSFCFLDIRSPGLGDTAMYLCATSRVPGGYNEQFFGPGTRLTVL.

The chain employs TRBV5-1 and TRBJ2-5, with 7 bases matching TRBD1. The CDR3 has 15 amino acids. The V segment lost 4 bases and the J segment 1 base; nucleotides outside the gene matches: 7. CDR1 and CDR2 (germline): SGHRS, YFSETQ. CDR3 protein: CASSLGTVFQETQYF. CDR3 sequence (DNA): TGCGCCAGCAGCCTAGGGACAGTCTTCCAAGAGACCCAGTACTTC.

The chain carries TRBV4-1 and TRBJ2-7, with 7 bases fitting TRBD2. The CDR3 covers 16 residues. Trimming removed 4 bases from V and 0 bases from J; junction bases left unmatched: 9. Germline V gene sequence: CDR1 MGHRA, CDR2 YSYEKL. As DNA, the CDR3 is TGCGCCAGCAGCCTTGACGGCAGCGGGAACTCCTACGAGCAGTACTTC. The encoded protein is CASSLDGSGNSYEQYF.

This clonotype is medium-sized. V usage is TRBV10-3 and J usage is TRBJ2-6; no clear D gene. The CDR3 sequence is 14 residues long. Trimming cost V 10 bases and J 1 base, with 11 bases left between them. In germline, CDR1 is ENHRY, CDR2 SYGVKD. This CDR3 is CANRTVSGANVLTF. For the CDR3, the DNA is TGTGCCAATAGGACGGTTTCTGGGGCCAACGTCCTGACTTTC.

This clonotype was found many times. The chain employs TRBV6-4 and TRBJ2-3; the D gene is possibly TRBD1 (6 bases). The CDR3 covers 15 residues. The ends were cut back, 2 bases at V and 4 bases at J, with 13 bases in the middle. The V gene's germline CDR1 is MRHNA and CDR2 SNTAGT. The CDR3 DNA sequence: TGTGCCAGCAGTGACACCTCAACAGGGCCAGATACGCAGTATTTT. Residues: CASSDTSTGPDTQYF.

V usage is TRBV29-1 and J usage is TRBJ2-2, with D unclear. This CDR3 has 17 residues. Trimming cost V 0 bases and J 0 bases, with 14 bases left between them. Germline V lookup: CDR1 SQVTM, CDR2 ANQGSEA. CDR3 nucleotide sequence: TGCAGCGTTGAAGACGACCTGACCCGGTCGAACACCGGGGAGCTGTTTTTT. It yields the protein CSVEDDLTRSNTGELFF.

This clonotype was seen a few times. CDR3 amino acids: CASSSGGGNTEAFF. As DNA, the CDR3 is TGTGCCAGCAGCTCGGGGGGCGGGAACACTGAAGCTTTCTTT. The V gene is TRBV9, the J gene TRBJ1-1; tentatively, D is TRBD1 (6 bases). Germline values: CDR1 SGDLS, CDR2 YYNGEE. The CDR3 has 14 residues. V was trimmed by 4 bases and J by 1 base, leaving 11 bases between them.

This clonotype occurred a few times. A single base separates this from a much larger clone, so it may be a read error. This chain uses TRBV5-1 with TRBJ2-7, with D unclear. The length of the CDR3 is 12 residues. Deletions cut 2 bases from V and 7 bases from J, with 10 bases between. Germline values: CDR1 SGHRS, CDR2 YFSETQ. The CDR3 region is CASSFLVGEQYF. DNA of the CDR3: TGCGCCAGCAGCTTTCTGGTCGGTGAGCAGTACTTC.

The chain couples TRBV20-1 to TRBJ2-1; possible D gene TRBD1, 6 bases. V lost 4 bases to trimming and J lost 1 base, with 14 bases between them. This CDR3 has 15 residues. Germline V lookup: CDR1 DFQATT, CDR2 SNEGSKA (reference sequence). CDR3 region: CSAIRDMDSYNEQFF. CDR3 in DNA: TGCAGTGCTATACGGGACATGGATTCCTACAATGAGCAGTTCTTC.

As DNA, the CDR3 is TGTGCCAGCAGCACCCGGGCCCCGGGCTCCTACGAGCAGTACTTC. It encodes CASSTRAPGSYEQYF. The rearrangement joins TRBV7-9 to TRBJ2-7, with D unresolved. Germline assignment: CDR1 SEHNR and CDR2 FQNEAQ (reference sequence). Trimming pared 5 bases from V and 0 bases from J, leaving 14 bases between. This CDR3 region has 15 residues. Complete variable domain (other parts from reference TRBV7-9 and TRBJ2-7): DTGVSQNPRHKITKRGQNVTFRCDPISEHNRLYWYRQTLGQGPEFLTYFQNEAQLEKSRLLSDRFSAERPKGSFSTLEIQRTEQGDSAMYLCASSTRAPGSYEQYFGPGTRLTVT.

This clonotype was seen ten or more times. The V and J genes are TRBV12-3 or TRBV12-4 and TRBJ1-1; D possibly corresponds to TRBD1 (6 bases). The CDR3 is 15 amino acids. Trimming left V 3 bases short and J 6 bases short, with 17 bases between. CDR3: CASSFFQGRMAEAFF. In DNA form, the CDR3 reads TGTGCCAGCAGTTTCTTTCAGGGGAGGATGGCTGAAGCTTTCTTT.

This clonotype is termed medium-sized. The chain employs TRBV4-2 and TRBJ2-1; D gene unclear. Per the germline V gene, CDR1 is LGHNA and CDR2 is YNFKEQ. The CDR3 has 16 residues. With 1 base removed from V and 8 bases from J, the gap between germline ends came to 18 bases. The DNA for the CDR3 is TGTGCCAGCAGCCAAGGCGATTACTACACCAGCGATGAGCAGTTCTTC. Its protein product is CASSQGDYYTSDEQFF.

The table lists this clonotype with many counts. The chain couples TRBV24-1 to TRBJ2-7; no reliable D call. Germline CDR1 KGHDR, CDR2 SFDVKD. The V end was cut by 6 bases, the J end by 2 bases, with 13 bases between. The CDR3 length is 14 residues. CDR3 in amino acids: CATSPTNSAYEQYF. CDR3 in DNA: TGTGCCACCAGTCCTACCAACTCGGCCTACGAGCAGTACTTC.

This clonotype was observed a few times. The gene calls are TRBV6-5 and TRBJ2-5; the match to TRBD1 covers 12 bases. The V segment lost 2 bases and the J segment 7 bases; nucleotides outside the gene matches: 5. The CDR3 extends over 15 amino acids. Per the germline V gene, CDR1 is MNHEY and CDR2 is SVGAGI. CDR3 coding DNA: TGTGCCAGCAGTTACCCGGGACAGGGGGCATGGACCCAGTACTTC. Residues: CASSYPGQGAWTQYF.

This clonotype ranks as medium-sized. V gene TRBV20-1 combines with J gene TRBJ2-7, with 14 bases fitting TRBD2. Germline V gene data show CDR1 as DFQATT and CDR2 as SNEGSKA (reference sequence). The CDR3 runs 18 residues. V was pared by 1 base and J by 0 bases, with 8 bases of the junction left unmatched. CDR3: CSARGNSGTSGSSYEQYF. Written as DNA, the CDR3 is TGCAGTGCTAGAGGGAACTCAGGGACTAGCGGGAGCTCCTACGAGCAGTACTTC.

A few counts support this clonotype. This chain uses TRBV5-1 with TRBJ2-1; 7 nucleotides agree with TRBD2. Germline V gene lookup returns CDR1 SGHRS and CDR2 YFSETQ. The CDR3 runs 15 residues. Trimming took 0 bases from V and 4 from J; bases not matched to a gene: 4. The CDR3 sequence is CASSLEPSGYNEQFF. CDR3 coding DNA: TGCGCCAGCAGCTTGGAGCCTAGCGGATACAATGAGCAGTTCTTC.

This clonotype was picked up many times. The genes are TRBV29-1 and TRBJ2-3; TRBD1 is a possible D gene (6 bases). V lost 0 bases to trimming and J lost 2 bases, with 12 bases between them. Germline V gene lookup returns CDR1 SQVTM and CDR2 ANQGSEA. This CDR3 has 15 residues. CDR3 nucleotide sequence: TGCAGCGTTGAAGATCTTGGGGGCCCCACAGATACGCAGTATTTT. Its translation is CSVEDLGGPTDTQYF.